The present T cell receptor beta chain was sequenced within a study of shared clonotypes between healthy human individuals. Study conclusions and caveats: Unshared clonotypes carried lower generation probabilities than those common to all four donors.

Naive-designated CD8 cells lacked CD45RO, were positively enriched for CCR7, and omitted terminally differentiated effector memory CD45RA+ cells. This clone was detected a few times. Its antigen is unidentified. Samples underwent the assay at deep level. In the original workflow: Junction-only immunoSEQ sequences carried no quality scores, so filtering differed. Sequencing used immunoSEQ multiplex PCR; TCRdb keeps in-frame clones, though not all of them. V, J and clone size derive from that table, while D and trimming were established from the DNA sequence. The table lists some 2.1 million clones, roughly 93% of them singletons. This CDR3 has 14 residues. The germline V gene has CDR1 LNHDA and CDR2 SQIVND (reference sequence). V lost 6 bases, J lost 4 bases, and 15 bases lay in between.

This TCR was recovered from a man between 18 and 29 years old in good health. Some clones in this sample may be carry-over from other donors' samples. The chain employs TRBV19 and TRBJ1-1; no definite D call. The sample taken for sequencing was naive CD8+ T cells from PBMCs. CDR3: CASRVRGGPTEAFF. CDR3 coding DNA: TGTGCCAGTAGGGTCCGTGGAGGGCCCACTGAAGCTTTCTTT.